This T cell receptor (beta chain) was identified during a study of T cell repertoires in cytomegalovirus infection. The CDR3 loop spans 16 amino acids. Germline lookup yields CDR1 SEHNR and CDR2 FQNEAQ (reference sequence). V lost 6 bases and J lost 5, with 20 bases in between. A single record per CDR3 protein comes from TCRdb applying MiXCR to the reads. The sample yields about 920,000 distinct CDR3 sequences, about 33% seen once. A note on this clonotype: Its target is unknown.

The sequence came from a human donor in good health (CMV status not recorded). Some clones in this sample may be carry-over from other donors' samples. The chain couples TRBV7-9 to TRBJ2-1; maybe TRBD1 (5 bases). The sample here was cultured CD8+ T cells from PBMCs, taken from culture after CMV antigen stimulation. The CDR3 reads CASRLEAGHGDNEQFF. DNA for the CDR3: TGTGCCAGCAGGCTCGAAGCAGGGCATGGGGACAATGAGCAGTTCTTC.